This T cell receptor (beta chain) was identified during a study of T cells after yellow fever vaccination. This clonotype appeared a few times. The CDR3 spans 16 residues. Germline V CDR1 and CDR2: SEHNR, FQNEAQ (reference sequence). Trimming took off 1 base at V and 3 bases at J, with 15 bases between the two ends. MiXCR, applied by TCRdb to the 5' RACE reads, yields one record per CDR3 protein. This table holds some 350,000 distinct CDR3 sequences, around 10% found once. The sample here was PBMCs, taken on the day of the first yellow fever vaccination. The sequence was obtained from a man younger than 35 who received the YFV17D yellow fever vaccine. The chain combines TRBV7-9 with TRBJ1-1; no clear D gene. CDR3 in amino acids: CASSLVAGGVDTEAFF. The CDR3, as DNA: TGTGCCAGCAGCTTAGTCGCGGGCGGGGTCGACACTGAAGCTTTCTTT.